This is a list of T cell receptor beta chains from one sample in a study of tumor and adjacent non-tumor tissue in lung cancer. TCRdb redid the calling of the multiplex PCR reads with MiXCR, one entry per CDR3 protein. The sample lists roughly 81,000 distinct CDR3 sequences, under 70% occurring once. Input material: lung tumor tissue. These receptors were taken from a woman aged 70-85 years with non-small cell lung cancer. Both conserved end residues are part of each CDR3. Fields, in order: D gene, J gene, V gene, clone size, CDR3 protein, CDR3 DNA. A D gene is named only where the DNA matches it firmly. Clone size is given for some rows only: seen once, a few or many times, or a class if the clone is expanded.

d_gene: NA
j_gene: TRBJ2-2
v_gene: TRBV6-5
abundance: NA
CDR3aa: CASSYARRLNTWELFF
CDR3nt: TGTGCGAGCAGTTACGCCCGACGGTTGAACACCTGGGAGCTGTTTTTT

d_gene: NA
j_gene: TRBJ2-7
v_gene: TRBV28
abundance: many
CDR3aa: CASSAPRGRALLTEQYF
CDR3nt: TGTGCCAGCAGTGCCCCTAGGGGGAGGGCCCTTTTGACCGAGCAGTACTTC

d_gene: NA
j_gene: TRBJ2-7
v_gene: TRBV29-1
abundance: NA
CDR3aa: CSVAQGGSRSYEQYF
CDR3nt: TGCAGCGTTGCCCAGGGAGGCAGTAGGAGTTATGAGCAGTACTTC

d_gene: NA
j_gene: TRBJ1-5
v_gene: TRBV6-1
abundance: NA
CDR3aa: CASSLDWAGGGQPQHF
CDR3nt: TGTGCCAGCAGTCTTGATTGGGCGGGGGGTGGTCAGCCCCAGCATTTT

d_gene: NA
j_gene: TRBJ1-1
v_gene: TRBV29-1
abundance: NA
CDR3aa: CNVVQTNTEAFF
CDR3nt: TGCAACGTTGTGCAGACGAACACTGAAGCTTTCTTT

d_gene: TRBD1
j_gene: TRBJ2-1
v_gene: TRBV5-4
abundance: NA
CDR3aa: CASIPKDRVGNEQFF
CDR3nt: TGTGCCAGCATCCCTAAAGACAGGGTTGGCAATGAGCAGTTCTTC

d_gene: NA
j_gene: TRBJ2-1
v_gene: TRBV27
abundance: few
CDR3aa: CASSLSASSYNEQFF
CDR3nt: TGTGCCAGCAGTTTATCGGCTAGCTCCTACAATGAGCAGTTCTTC

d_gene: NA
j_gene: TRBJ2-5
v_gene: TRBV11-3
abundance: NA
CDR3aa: CASSPRGRGEIHYF
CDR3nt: TGTGCCAGCAGCCCCCGGGGCAGGGGGGAGATCCATTACTTC

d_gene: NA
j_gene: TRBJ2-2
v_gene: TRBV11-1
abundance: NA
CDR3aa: CASSLTGHPAGELLF
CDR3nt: TGTGCCAGCAGCTTAACGGGACACCCTGCCGGGGAGCTGTTGTTT

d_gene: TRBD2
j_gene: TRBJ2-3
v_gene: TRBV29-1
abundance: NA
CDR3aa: CIATGLAGVPDTQYF
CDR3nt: TGCATCGCTACAGGACTAGCGGGAGTGCCAGATACGCAGTATTTT

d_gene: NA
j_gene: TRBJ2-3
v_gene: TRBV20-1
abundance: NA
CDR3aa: CSARTADTQNF
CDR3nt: TGCAGTGCTAGAACGGCGGATACGCAGAATTTT

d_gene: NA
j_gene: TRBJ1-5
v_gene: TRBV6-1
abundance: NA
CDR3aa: CASTIHRARDRNSDQPQHF
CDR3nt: TGTGCCAGCACCATCCACCGCGCAAGGGACCGAAATAGCGATCAGCCCCAGCATTTT

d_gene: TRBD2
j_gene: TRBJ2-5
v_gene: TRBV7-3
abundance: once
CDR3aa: CDSASGSQETQYF
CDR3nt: TGTGACAGCGCTAGCGGTTCGCAAGAGACCCAGTACTTC

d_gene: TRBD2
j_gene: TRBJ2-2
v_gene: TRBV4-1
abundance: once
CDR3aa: CASRPLTLRLAGGSNTGGLFF
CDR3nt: TGCGCCAGCAGGCCCCTCACCTTAAGACTAGCGGGAGGCTCGAACACCGGGGGGCTGTTTTTT

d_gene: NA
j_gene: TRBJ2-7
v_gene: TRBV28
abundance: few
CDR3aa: CASSSVTYEQYF
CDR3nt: TGTGCCAGCAGTTCCGTTACCTACGAGCAGTACTTC

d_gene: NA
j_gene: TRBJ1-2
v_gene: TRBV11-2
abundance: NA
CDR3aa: CASSTKGVSGYTF
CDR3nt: TGTGCCAGCAGCACCAAGGGAGTCTCCGGCTACACCTTC

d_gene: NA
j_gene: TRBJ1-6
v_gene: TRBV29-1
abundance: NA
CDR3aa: CSLETTYNSPLHF
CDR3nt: TGCAGTTTGGAGACAACCTATAATTCACCCCTCCACTTT

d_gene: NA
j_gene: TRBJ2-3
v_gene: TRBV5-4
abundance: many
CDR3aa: CASSFHPGTDTQYF
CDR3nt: TGTGCCAGCAGCTTCCACCCGGGAACAGATACGCAGTATTTT

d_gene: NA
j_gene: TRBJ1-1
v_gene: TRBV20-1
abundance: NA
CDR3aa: CSVRDSGEAWTEAFF
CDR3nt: TGCAGTGTTAGAGATTCAGGGGAGGCATGGACTGAAGCCTTCTTT

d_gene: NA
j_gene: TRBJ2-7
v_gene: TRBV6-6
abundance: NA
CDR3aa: CVISPGTLNSYEQHF
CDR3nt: TGTGTCATTAGCCCCGGGACCCTCAACTCCTACGAGCAGCACTTC

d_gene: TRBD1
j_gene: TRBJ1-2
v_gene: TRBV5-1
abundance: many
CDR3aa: CASSFMDRVYYGYTF
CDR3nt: TGCGCCAGCAGCTTTATGGACAGGGTCTACTATGGCTACACCTTC

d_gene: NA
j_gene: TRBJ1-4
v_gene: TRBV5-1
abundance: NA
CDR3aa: CASSLSSGSNNAKLFF
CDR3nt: TGCGCCAGCAGCTTGTCTTCAGGAAGCAATAATGCAAAACTGTTTTTT

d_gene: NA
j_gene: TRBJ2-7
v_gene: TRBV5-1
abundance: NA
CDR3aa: CASSFRTNGTHEQYF
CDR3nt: TGCGCCAGTAGCTTCCGGACTAACGGTACCCACGAGCAGTACTTC

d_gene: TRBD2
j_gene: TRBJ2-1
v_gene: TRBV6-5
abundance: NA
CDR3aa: CASSRRLAGYNGQFF
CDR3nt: TGTGCCAGCAGTCGCCGGCTAGCGGGGTACAATGGGCAGTTCTTC

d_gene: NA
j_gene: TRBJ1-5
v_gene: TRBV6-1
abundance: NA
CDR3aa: CTNSELTSYSNQPQHF
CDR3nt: TGTACCAACAGTGAACTGACATCGTATAGCAATCAGCCCCAGCATTTT

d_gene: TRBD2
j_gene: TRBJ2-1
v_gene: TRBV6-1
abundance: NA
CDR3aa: CASSEDGWTSDYNEQLF
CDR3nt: TGTGCCAGCAGTGAAGATGGTTGGACTAGCGATTACAATGAGCAGCTCTTC

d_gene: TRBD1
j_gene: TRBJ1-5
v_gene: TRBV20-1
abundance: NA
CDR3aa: CSAHVTGESNQPQHF
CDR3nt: TGCAGTGCCCACGTGACAGGGGAGAGCAATCAGCCCCAACATTTT

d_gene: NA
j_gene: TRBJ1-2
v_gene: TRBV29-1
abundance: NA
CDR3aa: CSVGSWGYGYTF
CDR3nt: TGCAGCGTTGGGTCATGGGGCTATGGCTACACCTTC

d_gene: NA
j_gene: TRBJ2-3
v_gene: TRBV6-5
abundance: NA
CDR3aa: CASNYGFTDTQYF
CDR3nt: TGTGCCAGCAATTACGGGTTCACAGATACGCAGTATTTT

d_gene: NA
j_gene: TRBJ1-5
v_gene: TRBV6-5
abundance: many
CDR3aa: CASSSRPDLSNQPQHF
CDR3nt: TGTGCCAGCAGTTCTAGACCCGACTTGAGCAATCAGCCCCAGCATTTT